This T cell receptor beta chain was sequenced in a study of OX40 agonist ivuxolimab in advanced cancers. Findings and caveats of the study: Relatively little clonal expansion, among the lowest observed, appeared in partial responders at 0.1-3.0 mg/kg.

As regards this clone: What it binds is not known.

Using immunoSEQ multiplex PCR, the repertoire was profiled, and TCRdb retains in-frame clones only, with some absent. The sample has 25,000 to 35,000 clones, 84% seen once. This receptor was obtained from an adult with an advanced solid tumor such as melanoma, head and neck, liver or kidney cancer. The sequences come from CD4+ or CD8+ T cells sorted from blood, collected in a trial of the OX40 agonist ivuxolimab.

CDR3 sequence: CASSITGAGSNQPQHF. The DNA for the CDR3 is TGTGCCAGTAGTATCACGGGGGCCGGTAGCAATCAGCCCCAGCATTTT. This chain joins TRBV19 and TRBJ1-5, with D tentatively TRBD1 (6 bases). The CDR3 is 16 amino acids. Trimming pared 3 bases from V and 0 bases from J, leaving 12 bases between. The germline V gene encodes CDR1 LNHDA and CDR2 SQIVND (reference sequence).